This T cell receptor beta chain emerged from a study of shared clonotypes between healthy human individuals. Whole-study results and caveats: Unshared clonotypes carried lower generation probabilities than those common to all four donors. Generally, estimated richness proved larger in naive subsets than it did in memory subsets. Rarefaction showed sorted-subset sequencing was incomplete despite large depth.

Several immunoSEQ 96-well plates shared each subset's DNA, each plate a replicate. Profiled with immunoSEQ multiplex PCR; TCRdb holds only in-frame clones, not every one. This sample has under 650,000 clones, with about 96% found just once. Germline loops: CDR1 SEHNR, CDR2 FQNEAQ (reference sequence). The V segment lost 8 bases and the J segment 4 bases; nucleotides outside the gene matches: 13. The CDR3 is made up of 16 amino acids. As concerns this clone: Its antigen is undetermined.

Sequencing used naive CD4+ T cells sorted from blood. Sample subset: CD45RA+ positively selected. The clonotype comes from a woman aged 30 to 39 in good health. The V and J genes are TRBV7-9 and TRBJ2-1; 8 bases align to TRBD1. This chain's CDR3 is CASDLRAGGGYNEQFF. CDR3 in DNA: TGTGCCAGCGACCTACGCGCAGGGGGCGGGTACAATGAGCAGTTCTTC.